In its sample, the clone carrying this T cell receptor beta chain was seen a few times. Its cognate antigen is unknown. The unexposed donors gave CD4+ T cells in about 2010-2019, prior to COVID-19. The cells were cultured for roughly 11 days before CD4+ T cells were isolated. Unexposed-donor CD4+ T cells were probed with SARS-CoV-2 S/N and four cold-coronavirus spikes, cells permitting. Half the medium was replaced with IL-2 medium on days 3 and 7. The data are from a study of CD4 T cells in relation to SARS-CoV-2 and coronaviruses. Regarding the study as a whole: Compared with monoreactive clones, crossreactive clones showed significantly weaker SARS-CoV-2 expansion. In around 63% of donors, memory CD4+ clonotypes crossrecognized SARS-CoV-2 and at least one common cold coronavirus spike.

Clones were read by immunoSEQ multiplex PCR, and TCRdb kept only the in-frame ones, dropping some. Counted here are around 16,000 clones, roughly 80% occurring once; the ten biggest clones make up over 25%. Material: CD4+ T cells from PBMCs, cultured in vitro. The sequence was obtained from a human donor in good health.

The CDR3 reads CATSDLWGDGYTF. DNA of the CDR3: TGTGCCACCAGTGATTTATGGGGGGACGGCTACACCTTC. J is TRBJ1-2 and V is TRBV24-1, with a weak D call TRBD1 (5 bases). Between the trimmed V and J ends, which lost 1 base and 8 bases, there was a span of 10 bases. This CDR3 is 13 amino acids long. Germline CDR1 KGHDR, CDR2 SFDVKD.